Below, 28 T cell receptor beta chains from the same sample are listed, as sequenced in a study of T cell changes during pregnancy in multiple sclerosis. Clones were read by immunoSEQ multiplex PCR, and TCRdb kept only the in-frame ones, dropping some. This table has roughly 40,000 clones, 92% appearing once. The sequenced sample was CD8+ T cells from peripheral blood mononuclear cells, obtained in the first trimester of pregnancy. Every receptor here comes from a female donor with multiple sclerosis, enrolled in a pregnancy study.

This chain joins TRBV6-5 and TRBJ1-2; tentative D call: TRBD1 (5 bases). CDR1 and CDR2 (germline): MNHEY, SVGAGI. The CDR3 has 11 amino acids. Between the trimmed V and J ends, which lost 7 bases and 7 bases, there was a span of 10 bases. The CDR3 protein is CASTDGGGYTF. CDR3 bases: TGTGCCAGCACCGACGGGGGTGGCTACACCTTC.

The CDR3 sequence is CATSREEAGSPPKDGYTF. The DNA of the CDR3 is TGTGCCACCAGCAGAGAAGAGGCGGGCAGTCCCCCAAAAGATGGCTACACCTTC. The rearrangement uses TRBV15 and TRBJ1-2; D unresolved. This CDR3 region has 18 residues. The V end lost 0 bases, the J end lost 6 bases, and 23 bases lay between the germline ends. The germline V gene encodes CDR1 LNHNV and CDR2 YYDKDF (reference sequence).

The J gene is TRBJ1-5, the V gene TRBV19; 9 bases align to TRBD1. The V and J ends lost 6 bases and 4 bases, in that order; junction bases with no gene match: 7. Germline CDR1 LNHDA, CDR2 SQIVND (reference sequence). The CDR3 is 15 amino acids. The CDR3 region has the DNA TGTGCCAGTAGAGGCATGACAGGGGGAAATCAGCCCCAGCATTTT. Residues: CASRGMTGGNQPQHF. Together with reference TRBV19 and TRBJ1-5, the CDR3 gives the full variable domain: DGGITQSPKYLFRKEGQNVTLSCEQNLNHDAMYWYRQDPGQGLRLIYYSQIVNDFQKGDIAEGYSVSREKKESFPLTVTSAQKNPTAFYLCASRGMTGGNQPQHFGDGTRLSIL.

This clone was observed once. In DNA, the CDR3 is TGTGCCACCAGCAGTCCGGTTGAAGGCCAGGGGTATCAGCCCCAGCATTTT. Residues: CATSSPVEGQGYQPQHF. This chain connects TRBV15 to TRBJ1-5; possible D gene TRBD1, 6 bases. Trimming took off 3 bases at V and 5 bases at J, with 20 bases between the two ends. CDR1 is LNHNV and CDR2 is YYDKDF in the germline V gene (reference sequence). The CDR3 consists of 17 residues.

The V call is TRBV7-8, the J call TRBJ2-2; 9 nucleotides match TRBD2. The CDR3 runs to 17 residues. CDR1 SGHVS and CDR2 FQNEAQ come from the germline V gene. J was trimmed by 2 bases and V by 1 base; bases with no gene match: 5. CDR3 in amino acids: CASSLGGGVINTGELFF. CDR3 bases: TGTGCCAGCAGCTTAGGCGGGGGGGTAATCAACACCGGGGAGCTGTTTTTT.

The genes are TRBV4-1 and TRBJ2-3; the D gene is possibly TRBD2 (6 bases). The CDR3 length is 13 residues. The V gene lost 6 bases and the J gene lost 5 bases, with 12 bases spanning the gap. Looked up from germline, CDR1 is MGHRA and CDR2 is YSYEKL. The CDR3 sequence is CASRLSGLDTQYF. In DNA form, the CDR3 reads TGCGCCAGCAGACTCAGCGGGTTAGATACGCAGTATTTT.

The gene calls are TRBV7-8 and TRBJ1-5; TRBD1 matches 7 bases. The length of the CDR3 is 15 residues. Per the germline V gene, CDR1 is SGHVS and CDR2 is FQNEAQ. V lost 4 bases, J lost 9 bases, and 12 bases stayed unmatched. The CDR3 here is CASSSRDSHHWPQHF. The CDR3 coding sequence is TGTGCCAGCAGCTCGAGGGACAGCCATCATTGGCCCCAGCATTTT.

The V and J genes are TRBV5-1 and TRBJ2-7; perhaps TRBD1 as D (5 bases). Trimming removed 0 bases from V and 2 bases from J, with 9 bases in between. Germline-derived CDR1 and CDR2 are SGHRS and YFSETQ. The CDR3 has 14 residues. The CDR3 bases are TGCGCCAGCAGCTTGGATAACAGGCCCTACGAGCAGTACTTC. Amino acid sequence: CASSLDNRPYEQYF.

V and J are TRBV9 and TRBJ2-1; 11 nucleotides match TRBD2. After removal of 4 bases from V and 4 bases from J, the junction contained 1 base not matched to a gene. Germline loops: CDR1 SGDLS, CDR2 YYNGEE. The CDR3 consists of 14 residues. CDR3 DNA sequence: TGTGCCAGCAGCTCTAGCGGGGGGTACAATGAGCAGTTCTTC. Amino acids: CASSSSGGYNEQFF.

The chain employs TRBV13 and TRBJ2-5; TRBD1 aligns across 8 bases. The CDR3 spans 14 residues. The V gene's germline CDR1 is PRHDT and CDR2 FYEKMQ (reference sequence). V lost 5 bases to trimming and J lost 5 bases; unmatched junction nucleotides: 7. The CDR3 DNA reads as TGTGCCAGCAGCCCACAGGGGGGCGGGGAGACCCAGTACTTC. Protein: CASSPQGGGETQYF.

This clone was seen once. The CDR3 DNA is TGTGCCAGCAGCACGGGTAGGCATGAGCAGTTCTTC. Its protein is CASSTGRHEQFF. The chain is built from TRBV13 and TRBJ2-1, with no clear D. The CDR3 runs to 12 residues. In germline, CDR1 is PRHDT, CDR2 FYEKMQ (reference sequence). Trimming cost V 5 bases and J 8 bases, with 10 bases left between them.

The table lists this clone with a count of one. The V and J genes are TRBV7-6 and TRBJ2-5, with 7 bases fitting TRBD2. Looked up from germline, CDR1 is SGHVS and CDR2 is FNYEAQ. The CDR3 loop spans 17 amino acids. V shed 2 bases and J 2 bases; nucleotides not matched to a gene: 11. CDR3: CASSLPARGAGQETQYF. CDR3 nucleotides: TGTGCCAGCAGCTTACCCGCGCGGGGAGCGGGGCAAGAGACCCAGTACTTC. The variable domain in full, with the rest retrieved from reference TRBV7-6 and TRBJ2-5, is GAGVSQSPRYKVTKRGQDVALRCDPISGHVSLYWYRQALGQGPEFLTYFNYEAQQDKSGLPNDRFSAERPEGSISTLTIQRTEQRDSAMYRCASSLPARGAGQETQYFGPGTRLLVL.

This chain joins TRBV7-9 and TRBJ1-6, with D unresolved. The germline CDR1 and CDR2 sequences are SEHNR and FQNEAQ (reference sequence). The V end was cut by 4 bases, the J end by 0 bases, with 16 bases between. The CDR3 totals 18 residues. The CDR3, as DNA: TGTGCCAGCAGCTCAGGAAGCCTAACGAGCTCCTATAATTCACCCCTCCACTTT. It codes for CASSSGSLTSSYNSPLHF.

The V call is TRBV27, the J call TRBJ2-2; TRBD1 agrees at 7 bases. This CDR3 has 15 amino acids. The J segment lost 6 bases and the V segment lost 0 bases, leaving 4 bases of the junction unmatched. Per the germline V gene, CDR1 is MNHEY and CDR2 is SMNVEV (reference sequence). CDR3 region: CASSLSPDRAGELFF. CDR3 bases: TGTGCCAGCAGTTTATCTCCCGACAGGGCCGGGGAGCTGTTTTTT.

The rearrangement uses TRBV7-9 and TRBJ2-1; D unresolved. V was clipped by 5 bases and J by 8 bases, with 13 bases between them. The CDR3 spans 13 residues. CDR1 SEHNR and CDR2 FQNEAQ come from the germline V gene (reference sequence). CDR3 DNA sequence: TGTGCCAGCAGCCTCCCGGGTAGTGATGAGCAGTTCTTC. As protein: CASSLPGSDEQFF. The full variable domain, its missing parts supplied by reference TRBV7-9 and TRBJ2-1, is DTGVSQNPRHKITKRGQNVTFRCDPISEHNRLYWYRQTLGQGPEFLTYFQNEAQLEKSRLLSDRFSAERPKGSFSTLEIQRTEQGDSAMYLCASSLPGSDEQFFGPGTRLTVL.

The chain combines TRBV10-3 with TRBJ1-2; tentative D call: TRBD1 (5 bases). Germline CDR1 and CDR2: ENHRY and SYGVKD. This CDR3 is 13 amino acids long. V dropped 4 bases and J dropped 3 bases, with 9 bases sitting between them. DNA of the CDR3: TGTGCCATCAGTGGCGGGGCTGACTATGGCTACACCTTC. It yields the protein CAISGGADYGYTF.

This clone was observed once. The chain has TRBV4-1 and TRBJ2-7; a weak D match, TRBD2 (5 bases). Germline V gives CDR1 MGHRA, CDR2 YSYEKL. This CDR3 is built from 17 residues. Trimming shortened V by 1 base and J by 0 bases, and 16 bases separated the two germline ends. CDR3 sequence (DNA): TGCGCCAGCAGCCAAGCCGGGTCAGGAGGAGACTCCTACGAGCAGTACTTC. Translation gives CASSQAGSGGDSYEQYF.

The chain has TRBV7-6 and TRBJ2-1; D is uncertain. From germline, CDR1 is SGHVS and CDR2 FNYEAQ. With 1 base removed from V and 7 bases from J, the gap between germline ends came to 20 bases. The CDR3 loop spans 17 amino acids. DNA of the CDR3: TGTGCCAGCAGCTTAGGTGGTGGAGCGTCTCTCTGGAATGAGCAGTTCTTC. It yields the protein CASSLGGGASLWNEQFF.

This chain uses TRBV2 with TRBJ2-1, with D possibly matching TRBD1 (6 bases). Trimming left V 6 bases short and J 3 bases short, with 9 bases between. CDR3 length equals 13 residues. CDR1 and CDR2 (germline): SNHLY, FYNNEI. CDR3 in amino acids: CASRPDSYNEQFF. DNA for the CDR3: TGTGCCAGCAGACCGGACAGCTACAATGAGCAGTTCTTC.

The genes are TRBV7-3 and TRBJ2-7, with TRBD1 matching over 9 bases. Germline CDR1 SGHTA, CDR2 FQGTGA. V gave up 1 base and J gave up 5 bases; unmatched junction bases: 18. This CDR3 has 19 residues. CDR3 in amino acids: CASSLIGGETGTGPDEQYF. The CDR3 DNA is TGTGCCAGCAGCTTAATAGGGGGGGAGACCGGGACAGGGCCCGACGAGCAGTACTTC.

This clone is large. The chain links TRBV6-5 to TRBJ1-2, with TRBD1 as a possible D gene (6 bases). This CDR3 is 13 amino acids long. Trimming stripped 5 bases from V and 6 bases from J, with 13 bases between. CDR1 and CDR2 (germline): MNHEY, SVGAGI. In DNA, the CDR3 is TGTGCCAGCAGTACAGGGAGAAACGATGGCTACACCTTC. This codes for CASSTGRNDGYTF.

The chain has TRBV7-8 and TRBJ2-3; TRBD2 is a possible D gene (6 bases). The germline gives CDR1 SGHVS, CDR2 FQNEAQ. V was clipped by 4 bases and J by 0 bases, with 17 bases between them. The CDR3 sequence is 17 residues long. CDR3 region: CASSYSMGLASTDTQYF. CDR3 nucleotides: TGTGCCAGCAGCTATTCGATGGGACTTGCTAGCACAGATACGCAGTATTTT.

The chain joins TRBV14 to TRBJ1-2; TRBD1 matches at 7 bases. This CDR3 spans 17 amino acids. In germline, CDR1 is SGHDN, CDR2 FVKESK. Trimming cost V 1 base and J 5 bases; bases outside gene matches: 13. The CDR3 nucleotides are TGTGCCAGCAGCCAAGGGGCCGACAGGGATCCTCGATATGGCTACACCTTC. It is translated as CASSQGADRDPRYGYTF.

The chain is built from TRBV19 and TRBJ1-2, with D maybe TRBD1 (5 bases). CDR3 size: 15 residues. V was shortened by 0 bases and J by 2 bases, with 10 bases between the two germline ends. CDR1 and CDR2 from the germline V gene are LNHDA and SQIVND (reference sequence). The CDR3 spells CASSIDFAGNYGYTF. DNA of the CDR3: TGTGCCAGTAGTATAGATTTTGCAGGGAACTATGGCTACACCTTC.

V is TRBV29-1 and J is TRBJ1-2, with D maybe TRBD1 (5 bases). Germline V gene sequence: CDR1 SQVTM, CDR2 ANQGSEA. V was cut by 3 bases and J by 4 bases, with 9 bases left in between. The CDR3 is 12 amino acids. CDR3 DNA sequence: TGCAGCGTTGACAGGGAATCCTATGGCTACACCTTC. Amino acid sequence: CSVDRESYGYTF.

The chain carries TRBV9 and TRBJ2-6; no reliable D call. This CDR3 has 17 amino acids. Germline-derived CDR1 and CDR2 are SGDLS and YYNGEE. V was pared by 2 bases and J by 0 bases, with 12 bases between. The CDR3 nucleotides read TGTGCCAGCAGCGTGGAGAGCCTAAGCTCTGGGGCCAACGTCCTGACTTTC. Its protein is CASSVESLSSGANVLTF. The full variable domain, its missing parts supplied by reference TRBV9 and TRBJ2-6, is DSGVTQTPKHLITATGQRVTLRCSPRSGDLSVYWYQQSLDQGLQFLIQYYNGEERAKGNILERFSAQQFPDLHSELNLSSLELGDSALYFCASSVESLSSGANVLTFGAGSRLTVL.

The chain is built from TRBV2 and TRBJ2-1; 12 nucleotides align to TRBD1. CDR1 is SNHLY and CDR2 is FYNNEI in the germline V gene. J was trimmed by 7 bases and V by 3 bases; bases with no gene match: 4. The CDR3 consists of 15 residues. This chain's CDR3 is CASSEGQGARNEQFF. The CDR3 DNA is TGTGCCAGCAGTGAGGGACAGGGGGCGCGGAATGAGCAGTTCTTC.

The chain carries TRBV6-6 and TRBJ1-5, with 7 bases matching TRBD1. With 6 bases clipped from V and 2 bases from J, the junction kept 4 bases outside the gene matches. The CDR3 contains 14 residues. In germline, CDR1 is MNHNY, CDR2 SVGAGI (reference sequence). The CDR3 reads CASRSTGGNQPQHF. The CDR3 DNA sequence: TGTGCCAGCAGATCCACAGGGGGCAATCAGCCCCAGCATTTT.